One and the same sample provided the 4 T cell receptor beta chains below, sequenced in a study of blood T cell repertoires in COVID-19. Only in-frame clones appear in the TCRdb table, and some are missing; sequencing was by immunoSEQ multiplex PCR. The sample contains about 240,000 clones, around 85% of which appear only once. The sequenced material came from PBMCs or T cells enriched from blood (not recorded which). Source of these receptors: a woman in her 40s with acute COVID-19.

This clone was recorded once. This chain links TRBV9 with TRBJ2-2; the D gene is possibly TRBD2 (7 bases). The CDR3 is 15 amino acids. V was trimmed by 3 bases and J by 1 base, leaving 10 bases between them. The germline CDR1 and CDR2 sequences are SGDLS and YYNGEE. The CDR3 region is CASSAGGLNTGELFF. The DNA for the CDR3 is TGTGCCAGCAGCGCCGGGGGGCTGAACACCGGGGAGCTGTTTTTT.

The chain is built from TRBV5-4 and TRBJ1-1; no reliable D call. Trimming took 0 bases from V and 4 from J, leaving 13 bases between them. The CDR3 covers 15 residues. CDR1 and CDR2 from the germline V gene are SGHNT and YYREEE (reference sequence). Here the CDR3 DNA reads TGTGCCAGCAGCTTGGAGGAAACAGAGGGCACTGAAGCTTTCTTT. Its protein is CASSLEETEGTEAFF.

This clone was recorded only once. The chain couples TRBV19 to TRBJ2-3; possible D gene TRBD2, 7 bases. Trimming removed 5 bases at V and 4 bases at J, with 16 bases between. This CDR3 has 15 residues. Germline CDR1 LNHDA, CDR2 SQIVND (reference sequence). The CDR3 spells CASSLSGGGADTQYF. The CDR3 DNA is TGTGCCAGTAGTCTGAGCGGAGGGGGGGCAGATACGCAGTATTTT.

CDR3 bases: TGTGCCAGCAGTTCCACAGGGACGGGCAATCAGCCCCAGCATTTT. Protein: CASSSTGTGNQPQHF. The rearrangement links TRBV5-6 to TRBJ1-5; D may be TRBD1 (6 bases). The V end was cut by 5 bases, the J end by 2 bases, with 14 bases between. CDR1 and CDR2 from the germline V gene are SGHDT and YYEEEE. This CDR3 has 15 residues.